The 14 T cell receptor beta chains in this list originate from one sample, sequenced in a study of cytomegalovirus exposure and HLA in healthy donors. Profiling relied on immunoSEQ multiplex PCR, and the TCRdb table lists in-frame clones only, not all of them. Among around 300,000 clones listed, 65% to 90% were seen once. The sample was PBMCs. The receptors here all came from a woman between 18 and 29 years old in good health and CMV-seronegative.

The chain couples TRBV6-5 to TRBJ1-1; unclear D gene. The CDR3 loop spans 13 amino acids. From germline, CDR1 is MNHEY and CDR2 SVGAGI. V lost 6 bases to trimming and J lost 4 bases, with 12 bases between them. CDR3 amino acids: CASSQASPTEAFF. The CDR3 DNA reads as TGTGCCAGCAGCCAGGCGTCGCCCACTGAAGCTTTCTTT.

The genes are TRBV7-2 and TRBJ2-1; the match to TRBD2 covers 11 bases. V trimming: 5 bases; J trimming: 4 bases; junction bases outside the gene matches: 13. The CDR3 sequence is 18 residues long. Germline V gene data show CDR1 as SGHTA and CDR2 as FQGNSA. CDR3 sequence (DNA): TGTGCCAGCAGCCCGAAACTAGCGGGGGTTTTTTATTACAATGAGCAGTTCTTC. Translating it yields CASSPKLAGVFYYNEQFF.

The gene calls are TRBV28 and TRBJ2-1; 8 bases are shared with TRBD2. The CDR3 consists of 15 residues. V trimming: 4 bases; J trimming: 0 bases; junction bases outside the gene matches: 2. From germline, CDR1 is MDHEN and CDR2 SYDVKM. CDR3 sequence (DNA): TGTGCCAGCAGTTCGGGAGGGATCTCCTACAATGAGCAGTTCTTC. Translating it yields CASSSGGISYNEQFF. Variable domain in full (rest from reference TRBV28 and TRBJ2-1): DVKVTQSSRYLVKRTGEKVFLECVQDMDHENMFWYRQDPGLGLRLIYFSYDVKMKEKGDIPEGYSVSREKKERFSLILESASTNQTSMYLCASSSGGISYNEQFFGPGTRLTVL.

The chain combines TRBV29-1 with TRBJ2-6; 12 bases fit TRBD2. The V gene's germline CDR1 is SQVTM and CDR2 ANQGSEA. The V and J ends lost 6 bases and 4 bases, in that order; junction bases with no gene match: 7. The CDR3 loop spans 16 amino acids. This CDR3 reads CSVRLAGESGANVLTF. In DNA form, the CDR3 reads TGCAGCGTCCGACTAGCGGGAGAAAGCGGGGCCAACGTCCTGACTTTC.

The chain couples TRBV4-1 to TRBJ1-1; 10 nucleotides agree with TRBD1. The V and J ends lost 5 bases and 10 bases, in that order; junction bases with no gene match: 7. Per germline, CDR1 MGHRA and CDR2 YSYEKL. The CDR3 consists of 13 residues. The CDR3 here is CASSKTGGERAFF. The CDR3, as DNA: TGCGCCAGCAGCAAGACAGGGGGCGAGAGAGCTTTCTTT.

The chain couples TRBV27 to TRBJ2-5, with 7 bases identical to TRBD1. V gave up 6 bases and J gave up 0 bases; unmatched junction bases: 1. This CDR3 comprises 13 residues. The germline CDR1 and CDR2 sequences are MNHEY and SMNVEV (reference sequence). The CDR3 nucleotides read TGTGCCAGCAGAACAGGGGACCAAGAGACCCAGTACTTC. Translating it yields CASRTGDQETQYF.

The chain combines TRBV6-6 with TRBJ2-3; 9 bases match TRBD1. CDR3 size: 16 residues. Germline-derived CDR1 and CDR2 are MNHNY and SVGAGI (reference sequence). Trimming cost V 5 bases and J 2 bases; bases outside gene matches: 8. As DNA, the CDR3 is TGTGCCAGCAGTAGAACAGGGGGCGGAAACACAGATACGCAGTATTTT. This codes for CASSRTGGGNTDTQYF.

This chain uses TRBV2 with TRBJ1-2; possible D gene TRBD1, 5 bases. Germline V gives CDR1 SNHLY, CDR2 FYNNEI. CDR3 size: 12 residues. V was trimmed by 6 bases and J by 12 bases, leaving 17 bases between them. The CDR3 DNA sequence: TGTGCCAGCAGACTCGCAGGGTTAAGGCACACCTTC. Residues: CASRLAGLRHTF.

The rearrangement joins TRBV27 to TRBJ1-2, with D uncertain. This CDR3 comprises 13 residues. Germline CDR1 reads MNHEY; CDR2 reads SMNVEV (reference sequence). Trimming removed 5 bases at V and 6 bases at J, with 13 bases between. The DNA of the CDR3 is TGTGCCAGCAGTCCTCATCCAGACAATGGCTACACCTTC. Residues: CASSPHPDNGYTF.

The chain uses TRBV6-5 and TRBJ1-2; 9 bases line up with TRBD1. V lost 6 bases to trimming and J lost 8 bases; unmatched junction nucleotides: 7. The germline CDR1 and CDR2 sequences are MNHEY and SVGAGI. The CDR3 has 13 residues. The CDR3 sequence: CASRPGQGRGYTF. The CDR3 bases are TGTGCCAGCAGACCGGGACAGGGACGGGGCTACACCTTC.

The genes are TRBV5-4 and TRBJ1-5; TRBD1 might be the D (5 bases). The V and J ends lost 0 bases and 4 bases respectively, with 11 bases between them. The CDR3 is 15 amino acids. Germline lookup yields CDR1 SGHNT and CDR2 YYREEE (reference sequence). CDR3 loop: CASSLEQGRNQPQHF. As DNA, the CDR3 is TGTGCCAGCAGCTTGGAGCAGGGTAGGAATCAGCCCCAGCATTTT.

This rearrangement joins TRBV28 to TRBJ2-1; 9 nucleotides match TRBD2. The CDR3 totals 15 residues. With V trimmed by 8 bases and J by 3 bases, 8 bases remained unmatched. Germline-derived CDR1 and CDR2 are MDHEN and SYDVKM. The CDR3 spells CASVPAGGLYNEQFF. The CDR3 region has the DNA TGTGCCAGCGTTCCCGCGGGGGGGCTCTACAATGAGCAGTTCTTC.

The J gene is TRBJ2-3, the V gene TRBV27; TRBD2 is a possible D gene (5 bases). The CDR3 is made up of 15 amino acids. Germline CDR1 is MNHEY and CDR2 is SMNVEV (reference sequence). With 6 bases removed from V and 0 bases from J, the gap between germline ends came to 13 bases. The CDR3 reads CASSVEGISTDTQYF. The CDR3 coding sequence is TGTGCCAGCAGCGTTGAGGGAATCAGCACAGATACGCAGTATTTT.

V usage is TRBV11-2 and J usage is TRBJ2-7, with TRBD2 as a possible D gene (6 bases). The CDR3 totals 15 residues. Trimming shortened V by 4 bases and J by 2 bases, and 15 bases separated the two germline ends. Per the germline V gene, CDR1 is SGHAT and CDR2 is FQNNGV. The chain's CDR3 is CASSSRGTLTYEQYF. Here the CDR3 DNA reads TGTGCCAGCAGCTCCCGCGGGACGCTGACCTACGAGCAGTACTTC.